The 20 T cell receptor beta chains given below trace back to one sample, sequenced in a study of regulatory T cells in long-lasting Graves disease. Arm-PCR of CDR3 regions with iRepertoire HTBI primers generated TCR beta libraries. TCRdb redid the calling of the multiplex PCR reads with MiXCR, one entry per CDR3 protein. Of 350,000 to 500,000 distinct CDR3 sequences listed, 14% are singletons. As to time point: newly diagnosed GD, antithyroid drugs for less than 3 months. After RNA was extracted from PBMCs, the TCR library was made from it. The data were also submitted as part of a second study, on T cells in Graves' hyperthyroidism and ophthalmopathy.

Sequenced here: peripheral blood mononuclear cells (PBMCs), sampled at new diagnosis, from a patient treated with antithyroid drugs. Receptor source: a woman aged 45-60 years with Graves disease.

This clonotype appeared a few times. The chain joins TRBV6-1 to TRBJ2-7; D perhaps matches TRBD1 (6 bases). With 6 bases removed from V and 7 bases from J, the gap between germline ends came to 43 bases. Looked up from germline, CDR1 is MNHNS and CDR2 is SASEGT. The length of the CDR3 is 22 residues. The CDR3 DNA reads as TGTGCCAGCAGCTGGCGAGCCCTTAGGGCAATTCGACCATCTTTGGGACAATTGGAGCAGTACTTC. Translation: CASSWRALRAIRPSLGQLEQYF.

The gene calls are TRBV14 and TRBJ2-1; D is uncertain. Trimming cost V 2 bases and J 10 bases, with 9 bases left between them. The CDR3 spans 12 residues. Germline V gene sequence: CDR1 SGHDN, CDR2 FVKESK. Here the CDR3 DNA reads TGTGCCAGCAGCCAATCCCGGGTCGAGCAGTTCTTC. It translates to CASSQSRVEQFF. The variable domain in full, completed from reference TRBV14 and TRBJ2-1, reads EAGVTQFPSHSVIEKGQTVTLRCDPISGHDNLYWYRRVMGKEIKFLLHFVKESKQDESGMPNNRFLAERTGGTYSTLKVQPAELEDSGVYFCASSQSRVEQFFGPGTRLTVL.

This clonotype was seen only a few times. The CDR3 sequence is CASSSPGLAGVLSSYNEQFF. The DNA of the CDR3 is TGTGCCAGCAGCTCTCCGGGACTAGCGGGAGTATTAAGCTCCTACAATGAGCAGTTCTTC. This chain uses TRBV11-2 with TRBJ2-1, with 14 nucleotides matching TRBD2. This CDR3 is built from 20 residues. CDR1 and CDR2 (germline): SGHAT, FQNNGV. The trim removed 4 bases at V and 0 bases at J, leaving 11 bases unmatched. The full variable domain, rest sourced from reference TRBV11-2 and TRBJ2-1, is EAGVAQSPRYKIIEKRQSVAFWCNPISGHATLYWYQQILGQGPKLLIQFQNNGVVDDSQLPKDRFSAERLKGVDSTLKIQPAKLEDSAVYLCASSSPGLAGVLSSYNEQFFGPGTRLTVL.

This clonotype showed up just a few times. The V call is TRBV10-3, the J call TRBJ1-1; D is possibly TRBD1 (6 bases). The CDR3 consists of 14 residues. CDR1 is ENHRY, CDR2 SYGVKD, per germline. V was trimmed by 2 bases and J by 4 bases, leaving 11 bases between them. The CDR3 is CAISEPQDSTEAFF. CDR3 nucleotides: TGTGCCATCAGTGAGCCCCAGGACAGCACTGAAGCTTTCTTT.

This clonotype was seen many times. This rearrangement joins TRBV3-1 to TRBJ2-5, with TRBD1 as a possible D gene (6 bases). Trimming shortened V by 0 bases and J by 7 bases, and 15 bases separated the two germline ends. Germline loops: CDR1 LGHDT, CDR2 YNNKEL (reference sequence). There are 15 residues in the CDR3. The CDR3 sequence: CASSQDPGTQGTQYF. The CDR3 region has the DNA TGTGCCAGCAGCCAAGATCCAGGTACACAGGGGACCCAGTACTTC.

The V and J genes are TRBV29-1 and TRBJ2-7; TRBD1 aligns across 8 bases. The germline gives CDR1 SQVTM, CDR2 ANQGSEA. The CDR3 extends over 15 amino acids. The ends lost 0 bases at V and 4 bases at J; junction bases unmatched: 8. The CDR3 here is CSVEDSGGGMYEQYF. For the CDR3, the DNA is TGCAGCGTTGAAGATTCAGGGGGCGGAATGTACGAGCAGTACTTC.

This clonotype was detected a few times. In DNA, the CDR3 is TGTGCCAGCAGTCCCCCGACTAGCGGGAACACAGATACGCAGTATTTT. This gives the protein CASSPPTSGNTDTQYF. This chain links TRBV28 with TRBJ2-3; TRBD2 matches at 11 bases. This CDR3 spans 16 amino acids. Germline assignment: CDR1 MDHEN and CDR2 SYDVKM. Trimming cost V 5 bases and J 2 bases; bases outside gene matches: 6.

This clonotype was detected ten times or more. This chain uses TRBV7-9 with TRBJ2-3; D is possibly TRBD1 (6 bases). Germline lookup yields CDR1 SEHNR and CDR2 FQNEAQ (reference sequence). The ends were cut back, 5 bases at V and 2 bases at J, with 11 bases in the middle. This CDR3 comprises 14 residues. The CDR3 DNA follows: TGTGCCAGCAGCCCTTGGACAGCCACAGATACGCAGTATTTT. As protein: CASSPWTATDTQYF.

This clonotype was recorded many times. This chain connects TRBV7-9 to TRBJ2-3; D not certain. This CDR3 contains 13 residues. The ends were cut back, 1 base at V and 5 bases at J, with 7 bases in the middle. CDR1 is SEHNR and CDR2 is FQNEAQ in the germline V gene (reference sequence). This chain's CDR3 is CASSLGLEDTQYF. The CDR3 nucleotides read TGTGCCAGCAGCTTAGGGCTGGAAGATACGCAGTATTTT.

This clonotype was counted ten times or more. A read error may explain this, as a much larger clone is one base away. The V call is TRBV5-1, the J call TRBJ2-5; the D is unclear. This CDR3 spans 13 amino acids. CDR1 is SGHRS, CDR2 YFSETQ, per germline. The CDR3 DNA reads TGTGCCAGCAGCTTGGGCAGCCAAGAGACCCAGTACTTC. Protein: CASSLGSQETQYF.

The table lists this clonotype with a few counts. V gene TRBV19 combines with J gene TRBJ2-5; tentative D call: TRBD1 (5 bases). Germline values: CDR1 LNHDA, CDR2 SQIVND (reference sequence). CDR3 size: 15 residues. V shed 5 bases and J shed 1 base, with 14 bases lying between them. The CDR3 DNA reads as TGTGCCAGTAGTTCCGCTAGTAGGGGCCAAGAGACCCAGTACTTC. Protein product: CASSSASRGQETQYF.

The genes are TRBV2 and TRBJ1-5; a weak D match, TRBD1 (5 bases). CDR3 size: 14 residues. V lost 3 bases and J lost 5, with 11 bases in between. Germline V gene lookup returns CDR1 SNHLY and CDR2 FYNNEI. CDR3: CASSEQGGYQPQHF. The CDR3 bases are TGTGCCAGCAGTGAGCAGGGCGGCTATCAGCCCCAGCATTTT.

This clonotype came up a few times. V is TRBV24-1 and J is TRBJ1-2; perhaps TRBD1 as D (5 bases). In germline, CDR1 is KGHDR, CDR2 SFDVKD. The CDR3 runs to 15 residues. Trimming removed 0 bases from V and 0 bases from J, with 7 bases in between. The CDR3 DNA reads TGTGCCACCAGTGATTTGCAGGGAACTAACTATGGCTACACCTTC. Translating it yields CATSDLQGTNYGYTF.

This clonotype was seen at least ten times. The CDR3 is CAISDGGSWGEQYF. The CDR3 DNA follows: TGTGCCATCAGTGACGGTGGGAGTTGGGGCGAGCAGTACTTC. V is TRBV10-3 and J is TRBJ2-3; tentative D call: TRBD2 (5 bases). The J call may be in error: the DNA end matches TRBJ2-7 better. Germline CDR1 and CDR2: ENHRY and SYGVKD. This CDR3 spans 14 amino acids.

This clonotype was detected ten times or more. The CDR3 loop is CASSPGQIQETQYF. In DNA form, the CDR3 reads TGCGCCAGCAGCCCGGGACAGATCCAAGAGACCCAGTACTTC. This chain joins TRBV5-1 and TRBJ2-5, with 7 bases matching TRBD1. V lost 4 bases and J lost 1; bases outside the gene matches: 4. CDR3 size: 14 residues. CDR1 SGHRS and CDR2 YFSETQ come from the germline V gene.

Ten or more counts support this clonotype. Here the CDR3 DNA reads TGTGCCAGCATTAGAGATGTGGGTCCCAATGAGCAGTTCTTC. It yields the protein CASIRDVGPNEQFF. The chain has TRBV2 and TRBJ2-1; D is ambiguous. Germline assignment: CDR1 SNHLY and CDR2 FYNNEI. The CDR3 has 14 residues. The V end lost 7 bases, the J end lost 6 bases, and 16 bases lay between the germline ends.

The J gene is TRBJ2-4, the V gene TRBV20-1; TRBD1 matches at 8 bases. The assigned J gene may be wrong: the sequence end matches TRBJ1-2 better. There are 12 residues in the CDR3. Germline CDR1 is DFQATT and CDR2 is SNEGSKA (reference sequence). CDR3 sequence (DNA): TGCAGTGCTAGAGCGGCAGGGGGCGGCTACACCTTC. Its protein is CSARAAGGGYTF.

This clonotype was observed many times. The chain couples TRBV2 to TRBJ2-7; 8 positions match TRBD1. The V gene end was trimmed by 6 bases and the J gene end by 5 bases; junction bases not matched to a gene: 12. Germline V CDR1 and CDR2: SNHLY, FYNNEI. There are 15 residues in the CDR3. CDR3 residues: CASRGFAQGAHEQYF. The CDR3 DNA follows: TGTGCCAGCAGAGGATTCGCGCAGGGGGCCCACGAGCAGTACTTC.

This chain uses TRBV9 with TRBJ2-5; 9 nucleotides match TRBD1. The CDR3 is 15 residues long. CDR1 SGDLS and CDR2 YYNGEE come from the germline V gene. Losses at the gene ends were 5 bases for V and 5 bases for J; bases not matched to a gene: 10. This CDR3 reads CASSKDRGTRETQYF. As DNA, the CDR3 is TGTGCCAGCAGTAAAGACAGGGGGACCCGGGAGACCCAGTACTTC.

V usage is TRBV7-3 and J usage is TRBJ2-7, with TRBD1 matching 8 bases. Germline V gene data show CDR1 as SGHTA and CDR2 as FQGTGA. V lost 1 base, J lost 12 bases, and 20 bases stayed unmatched. CDR3 length: 17 residues. The CDR3 bases are TGTGCCAGCAGCTTAATCCCACCCGGGACAGGCCTGCTGGACCGGTACTTC. Encoded protein: CASSLIPPGTGLLDRYF.